This T cell receptor beta chain originates from a study of blood T cell repertoires in COVID-19. Study-wide context: Samples came from the United States, Italy and Spain, spanning acute and convalescent COVID-19.

Under the authors' procedure: By means of reference gene primer amplification, nucleated cell counts were estimated. The table came from immunoSEQ multiplex PCR; TCRdb's copy has only in-frame clones and leaves some out. V and J calls and clone size follow that table, whereas D and trimming were derived from the DNA. The sample has tens of thousands of clones, about nine tenths seen once; the top ten hold about 9.4%. The CDR3 totals 14 residues. V gave up 0 bases and J gave up 3 bases, with 9 bases separating them. Germline loops: CDR1 WSHSY, CDR2 SAAADI. The clonotype was recovered from a human donor with acute or convalescent COVID-19. The donor label of this sample is uncertain. The rearrangement links TRBV10-2 to TRBJ2-7, with D perhaps TRBD1 (6 bases). The sample comprised peripheral blood. CDR3 DNA sequence: TGCGCCAGCAGTGAGTCGGGGGCCGTCTACGAGCAGTACTTC. Translating it yields CASSESGAVYEQYF.